The clone carrying this T cell receptor beta chain appeared many times. The antigen remains undetermined. This specimen belongs to a study of metastatic and nonmetastatic thyroid tumors. About the research overall: The comparison covered peripheral blood and tumor or nodule tissue in malignant and benign thyroid patients.

Study results and caveats: Patients with malignant thyroid tumors reportedly had significantly higher TCR beta diversity than those with benign nodules, in blood and tumor.

Thyroid surgery took place with no prior treatment in any patient. V was clipped by 6 bases and J by 5 bases; unmatched bases: 25. The CDR3 runs 21 residues. Germline V gene lookup returns CDR1 SGHVS and CDR2 FQNEAQ. TCRdb recomputed clones from the PCR reads via MiXCR. The data show about 47,000 clones, around 23% seen once. The clonotype originates from a male donor with papillary thyroid cancer or a benign thyroid nodule (not recorded which). Some clones in this sample may be carry-over from other donors' samples. Sequenced material: blood. The J gene is TRBJ1-6, the V gene TRBV7-8; 7 nucleotides agree with TRBD1. CDR3 coding DNA: TGTGCCAGCAGGTCATCCAGGGGGGACAGAACAAGTCAAAGGGATAATTCACCCCTCCACTTT. Translating gives CASRSSRGDRTSQRDNSPLHF.